Presented here are 27 T cell receptor beta chains from one specimen sequenced in a study of spatial heterogeneity in lung cancer. General study findings and limits: How many expanded intratumoral alpha and beta TCRs were present tracked the tumor mutation count, which was a count of nonsynonymous mutations.

TCRdb called the 5' RACE reads again in MiXCR, with one record for every CDR3 protein. Among 5,500 to 7,500 distinct CDR3 sequences listed, more than 13% were seen once. Documented time point: sample taken at primary tumor resection. Antigens for these TCRs are unknown. The starting material was lung tumor tissue, obtained at surgery. These receptors originate from a male donor with early-stage non-small cell lung cancer.

V usage is TRBV2 and J usage is TRBJ1-1; D remains ambiguous. In germline, CDR1 is SNHLY, CDR2 FYNNEI. The CDR3 runs 13 residues. V gave up 8 bases and J gave up 5 bases, with 15 bases separating them. The CDR3 region is CASVGYGGTEAFF. The CDR3 DNA reads as TGTGCCAGCGTGGGGTACGGAGGGACTGAAGCTTTCTTT. Combining the CDR3 with reference TRBV2 and TRBJ1-1 gives the whole variable domain EPEVTQTPSHQVTQMGQEVILRCVPISNHLYFYWYRQILGQKVEFLVSFYNNEISEKSEIFDDQFSVERPDGSNFTLKIRSTKLEDSAMYFCASVGYGGTEAFFGQGTRLTVV.

This chain's CDR3 is CASSEAALAGYTF. The CDR3 coding sequence is TGTGCCAGCAGTGAAGCCGCCCTGGCGGGCTACACCTTC. The chain employs TRBV6-1 and TRBJ1-2; D remains ambiguous. CDR1 and CDR2 from the germline V gene are MNHNS and SASEGT. This CDR3 has 13 residues. V dropped 0 bases and J dropped 8 bases, with 10 bases sitting between them.

This clonotype was observed a few times. The gene calls are TRBV27 and TRBJ2-1; possibly TRBD1 or TRBD2 for D (5 bases each). Per germline, CDR1 MNHEY and CDR2 SMNVEV (reference sequence). The CDR3 has 13 residues. V lost 3 bases to trimming and J lost 8 bases, with 11 bases between them. CDR3 protein: CASSFNRGHEQFF. The DNA for the CDR3 is TGTGCCAGCAGTTTCAACCGGGGCCATGAGCAGTTCTTC.

This clonotype was detected a few times. This chain links TRBV9 with TRBJ2-1, with D perhaps TRBD2 (6 bases). The CDR3 has 15 amino acids. V was shortened by 0 bases and J by 2 bases, with 9 bases between the two germline ends. CDR1 is SGDLS, CDR2 YYNGEE, per germline. CDR3 protein: CASSVGGDPYNEQFF. The CDR3 nucleotides read TGTGCCAGCAGCGTAGGGGGGGACCCCTACAATGAGCAGTTCTTC.

About this clonotype: This may be a read error, as it is one base from a much larger clone. This chain joins TRBV27 and TRBJ2-5; 7 bases line up with TRBD1. From germline, CDR1 is MNHEY and CDR2 SMNVEV (reference sequence). The CDR3 length is 14 residues. V shed 9 bases and J 2 bases; nucleotides not matched to a gene: 9. The CDR3 region is CARSPGGSQETQYF. The DNA of the CDR3 is TGTGCCAGGAGTCCAGGGGGTTCTCAAGAGACCCAGTACTTC.

This clonotype was counted ten times or more. The rearrangement joins TRBV10-3 to TRBJ1-4; D not certain. The CDR3 covers 12 residues. Trimming pared 3 bases from V and 8 bases from J, leaving 7 bases between. CDR1 is ENHRY and CDR2 is SYGVKD in the germline V gene. This chain's CDR3 is CAISEFEEKLFF. For the CDR3, the DNA is TGTGCCATCAGTGAATTCGAGGAAAAACTGTTTTTT.

This clonotype is classed as medium-sized (0.01 to 0.1%). The chain couples TRBV27 to TRBJ1-5, with a weak D call TRBD1 (5 bases). Germline V gives CDR1 MNHEY, CDR2 SMNVEV (reference sequence). There are 13 residues in the CDR3. V was shortened by 3 bases and J by 6 bases, with 9 bases between the two germline ends. CDR3 in DNA: TGTGCCAGCAGTTTTTGGGGGGGTCAGCCCCAGCATTTT. Translating it yields CASSFWGGQPQHF.

This clonotype appeared many times. This chain connects TRBV30 to TRBJ1-5, with no clear D. V lost 2 bases and J lost 4, with 15 bases in between. The CDR3 is 15 residues long. Germline V gene lookup returns CDR1 GTSNPN and CDR2 SVGIG (reference sequence). This chain's CDR3 is CAWSSNRRGNQPQHF. CDR3 DNA sequence: TGTGCCTGGAGTTCCAACCGGCGGGGAAATCAGCCCCAGCATTTT.

At least ten counts were recorded for this clonotype. The rearrangement joins TRBV4-1 to TRBJ2-1; 7 bases agree with TRBD1. In germline, CDR1 is MGHRA, CDR2 YSYEKL. CDR3 length equals 16 residues. The trim removed 2 bases at V and 2 bases at J, leaving 6 bases unmatched. The CDR3 DNA reads TGCGCCAGCAGCCAATTCTCCGGGACAGCCTACAATGAGCAGTTCTTC. Its translation: CASSQFSGTAYNEQFF.

The rearrangement joins TRBV4-2 to TRBJ2-2; TRBD2 agrees at 10 bases. Germline loops: CDR1 LGHNA, CDR2 YNFKEQ. The CDR3 contains 17 residues. With 0 bases clipped from V and 7 bases from J, the junction kept 8 bases outside the gene matches. CDR3 coding DNA: TGTGCCAGCAGCCAAGACCCTAGCGGGAGTATTGTCGGGGAGCTGTTTTTT. Protein: CASSQDPSGSIVGELFF.

This clonotype is labeled as medium-sized. The chain carries TRBV18 and TRBJ1-1; D uncertain. The CDR3 is 12 residues long. The V end lost 3 bases, the J end lost 5 bases, and 7 bases lay between the germline ends. CDR1 and CDR2 from the germline V gene are KGHSH and LQKENI. CDR3 DNA: TGTGCCAGCTCACCGACTAAAACTGAAGCTTTCTTT. This encodes CASSPTKTEAFF.

This rearrangement joins TRBV7-9 to TRBJ1-1; unclear D gene. The CDR3 length is 14 residues. The germline CDR1 and CDR2 sequences are SEHNR and FQNEAQ (reference sequence). Trimming cost V 7 bases and J 2 bases, with 14 bases left between them. CDR3 nucleotides: TGTGCCAGCACGTATCAGGCCGCTAACACTGAAGCTTTCTTT. Its translation: CASTYQAANTEAFF.

This chain connects TRBV9 to TRBJ2-1; D is unresolved. This CDR3 is 15 amino acids long. The V end was cut by 1 base, the J end by 0 bases, with 8 bases between. CDR1 is SGDLS and CDR2 is YYNGEE in the germline V gene. The CDR3 reads CASSVHGDSYNEQFF. The CDR3 region has the DNA TGTGCCAGCAGCGTACACGGTGACTCCTACAATGAGCAGTTCTTC.

CDR3 protein: CSVAVRSNYGYTF. The CDR3 bases are TGCAGCGTAGCCGTGCGGTCCAACTATGGCTACACCTTC. This chain links TRBV29-1 with TRBJ1-2; D is ambiguous. The germline V gene has CDR1 SQVTM and CDR2 ANQGSEA. V lost 6 bases and J lost 2, with 13 bases in between. This CDR3 is built from 13 residues.

In its sample, this clonotype is large. The chain has TRBV6-5 and TRBJ1-1; a possible D gene is TRBD1 (6 bases). The CDR3 contains 12 residues. Germline CDR1 and CDR2: MNHEY and SVGAGI. Trimming took 5 bases from V and 5 from J, leaving 9 bases between them. CDR3 amino acids: CASSHGTTEAFF. In nucleotides, the CDR3 is TGTGCCAGCAGTCACGGGACAACTGAAGCTTTCTTT.

By share of the sample, this clonotype is medium-sized. The chain links TRBV5-6 to TRBJ1-2; 7 bases match TRBD1. This CDR3 is 13 amino acids long. The V segment lost 3 bases and the J segment 2 bases; nucleotides outside the gene matches: 1. Germline V CDR1 and CDR2: SGHDT, YYEEEE. CDR3 DNA sequence: TGTGCCAGCAGCTCACAGGGGAACTATGGCTACACCTTC. This sequence encodes CASSSQGNYGYTF.

This clonotype is judged medium-sized. CDR3 DNA: TGTGCCAGCAGCGTAGGAATTGTCGGCACCGGGGAGCTGTTTTTT. The encoded protein is CASSVGIVGTGELFF. The chain recombines TRBV9 with TRBJ2-2; no clear D gene. V was cut by 0 bases and J by 4 bases, with 10 bases left in between. This CDR3 region has 15 residues. Per the germline V gene, CDR1 is SGDLS and CDR2 is YYNGEE.

The chain recombines TRBV18 with TRBJ1-3; D call uncertain. V gave up 3 bases and J gave up 4 bases, with 7 bases separating them. Germline CDR1 reads KGHSH; CDR2 reads LQKENI. The CDR3 extends over 13 amino acids. CDR3 protein: CASSPGGGNTIYF. CDR3 sequence (DNA): TGTGCCAGCTCACCGGGCGGAGGAAACACCATATATTTT.

Ten or more counts support this clonotype. The J gene is TRBJ1-5, the V gene TRBV20-1; D is unresolved. The CDR3 loop spans 17 amino acids. V was clipped by 3 bases and J by 0 bases, with 18 bases between them. Germline V CDR1 and CDR2: DFQATT, SNEGSKA (reference sequence). CDR3 DNA: TGCAGTGCTAGTAAGGGAAGCGGGCCGTATAGCAATCAGCCCCAGCATTTT. Amino acids: CSASKGSGPYSNQPQHF.

This clonotype was found many times. The V gene is TRBV18, the J gene TRBJ1-5; 9 positions agree with TRBD1. This CDR3 comprises 17 residues. Germline V gene lookup returns CDR1 KGHSH and CDR2 LQKENI. Germline trimming cut 3 bases from V and 6 bases from J; bases unmatched to any gene: 12. In DNA, the CDR3 is TGTGCCAGCTCACCGAACGTATTGGGGACAGGGACTCAGCCCCAGCATTTT. It codes for CASSPNVLGTGTQPQHF.

V and J are TRBV2 and TRBJ1-2; 8 bases match TRBD1. The CDR3 runs to 14 residues. CDR1 and CDR2 (germline): SNHLY, FYNNEI. J was trimmed by 6 bases and V by 7 bases; bases with no gene match: 10. The CDR3 DNA is TGTGCCAGCACACCCCAACAGGGGGGTCATGGCTACACCTTC. It codes for CASTPQQGGHGYTF.

This clonotype was recorded a few times. A much larger clone differs from this one at a single base, so this may be a read error. The chain joins TRBV30 to TRBJ1-2, with 9 bases identical to TRBD1. Looked up from germline, CDR1 is GTSNPN and CDR2 is SVGIG (reference sequence). This CDR3 comprises 13 residues. The CDR3 loop is CVWDRDRAYGYTF. The DNA for the CDR3 is TGTGTCTGGGACCGGGACAGGGCCTATGGCTACACCTTC.

Ten or more counts support this clonotype. The V gene is TRBV18, the J gene TRBJ1-1; no firm D call. The CDR3 runs to 13 residues. CDR1 is KGHSH and CDR2 is LQKENI in the germline V gene. Trimming stripped 5 bases from V and 5 bases from J, with 12 bases between. CDR3 sequence reads: CASSSPWGTEAFF. The DNA for the CDR3 is TGTGCCAGCTCATCCCCCTGGGGTACTGAAGCTTTCTTT.

By sample share, this clonotype is medium-sized (0.01 to 0.1%). The chain employs TRBV19 and TRBJ1-2; D is unclear. The CDR3 is made up of 14 amino acids. CDR1 is LNHDA and CDR2 is SQIVND in the germline V gene (reference sequence). The V end was cut by 3 bases, the J end by 6 bases, with 14 bases between. CDR3 DNA: TGTGCCAGTAGTATGCCCCGTTTCTCGAATGGCTACACCTTC. Encoded protein: CASSMPRFSNGYTF. Using reference TRBV19 and TRBJ1-2 for the parts outside the CDR3, the full variable domain is DGGITQSPKYLFRKEGQNVTLSCEQNLNHDAMYWYRQDPGQGLRLIYYSQIVNDFQKGDIAEGYSVSREKKESFPLTVTSAQKNPTAFYLCASSMPRFSNGYTFGSGTRLTVV.

The chain uses TRBV10-3 and TRBJ2-7, with a possible D match to TRBD1 (6 bases). The CDR3 has 14 residues. V was clipped by 5 bases and J by 0 bases, with 11 bases between them. Looked up from germline, CDR1 is ENHRY and CDR2 is SYGVKD. The CDR3 bases are TGTGCCATCAGTCCGCAGGGGCCCTCCTACGAGCAGTACTTC. It yields the protein CAISPQGPSYEQYF.

This clonotype counts as medium-sized. J is TRBJ2-6 and V is TRBV30; maybe TRBD1 (5 bases). This CDR3 is 14 amino acids long. V was clipped by 0 bases and J by 12 bases, with 15 bases between them. CDR1 is GTSNPN, CDR2 SVGIG, per germline (reference sequence). CDR3 in DNA: TGTGCCTGGAGTGTTAAACAGGACCCTGGCGTCCTGACTTTC. This codes for CAWSVKQDPGVLTF. Full variable domain (remainder filled in from reference TRBV30 and TRBJ2-6): SQTIHQWPATLVQPVGSPLSLECTVEGTSNPNLYWYRQAAGRGLQLLFYSVGIGQISSEVPQNLSASRPQDRQFILSSKKLLLSDSGFYLCAWSVKQDPGVLTFGAGSRLTVL.

Within the sample, this clonotype is medium-sized. V and J are TRBV15 and TRBJ1-3; D uncertain. Germline V lookup: CDR1 LNHNV, CDR2 YYDKDF (reference sequence). V lost 1 base and J lost 4, with 8 bases in between. The CDR3 runs to 14 residues. CDR3 nucleotide sequence: TGTGCCACCAGCAGAGGTGGAGAAGGAAACACCATATATTTT. This gives the protein CATSRGGEGNTIYF.